The rows below give T cell receptor beta chains drawn from one sample of a study of T cells in Graves' hyperthyroidism and ophthalmopathy. TCRdb ran MiXCR on the multiplex PCR reads and lists one entry per CDR3 protein. The data contain 700,000 or so distinct CDR3 sequences, less than 20% of them singletons. The material sequenced was blood. The receptors originated from a young man with Graves' hyperthyroidism. The CDR3 runs from the conserved cysteine through the conserved F or W. Each record gives: J gene, CDR3 length, clone size, V gene, D gene, CDR3 protein. The D gene is left open where the match is weak. Clone size, where shown, is once, few, many, or a class for clones that have expanded.

TRBJ2-3 | 18 | few | TRBV12-3/TRBV12-4 | TRBD2 | CASSSIRGLAVSTDTQYF
TRBJ1-1 | 15 | few | TRBV11-2 | . | CASSLIGQPDTEAFF
TRBJ2-3 | 15 | few | TRBV18 | . | CASSPVPGSTDTQYF
TRBJ2-1 | 16 | . | TRBV2 | TRBD2 | CASSDTLAGSDNEQFF
TRBJ2-3 | 12 | . | TRBV29-1 | . | CSVEEAKDTQYF
TRBJ2-3 | 15 | many | TRBV7-8 | . | CASSLVVGSTDTQYF
TRBJ2-7 | 14 | . | TRBV19 | . | CASSIQGASYEQYF
TRBJ1-3 | 17 | many | TRBV11-2 | . | CASSLQIGQYSGNTIYF
TRBJ2-2 | 14 | . | TRBV5-1 | . | CASRQASNTGELFF
TRBJ2-2 | 13 | . | TRBV19 | . | CASSIGPTGELFF
TRBJ1-4 | 13 | few | TRBV6-1 | TRBD1 | CATSWDSNEKLFF
TRBJ2-1 | 16 | . | TRBV29-1 | TRBD2 | CSVEDTGLGSYNEQFF
TRBJ1-5 | 16 | . | TRBV2 | TRBD1 | CASSEAGKDRAQPQHF
TRBJ2-2 | 10 | many | TRBV27 | . | CASSLGELFF
TRBJ2-1 | 15 | few | TRBV13 | . | CASAPKARSYNEQFF
TRBJ2-3 | 12 | . | TRBV20-1 | . | CSASWGTDTQYF
TRBJ2-7 | 15 | . | TRBV4-1 | . | CASSQDFPGSYEQYF
TRBJ2-1 | 15 | few | TRBV20-1 | TRBD1 | CSAPPPGTGFGEQFF
TRBJ2-7 | 13 | few | TRBV3-1 | . | CASSQAGSDEQYF
TRBJ2-1 | 15 | many | TRBV4-1 | TRBD2 | CASSYRDYSYNEQFF
TRBJ2-7 | 11 | few | TRBV2 | . | CASRRVDEQYF
TRBJ2-2 | 14 | . | TRBV7-3 | TRBD1 | CASSLTGGPGELFF
TRBJ1-2 | 15 | . | TRBV7-9 | . | CASSLAGHQQYGYTF
TRBJ2-7 | 14 | few | TRBV4-3 | . | CASSQDQAGRGQYF
TRBJ1-3 | 12 | . | TRBV12-3/TRBV12-4 | . | CASKSPGNTIYF
TRBJ2-5 | 15 | many | TRBV9 | . | CASSLRSGRKETQYF
TRBJ2-1 | 12 | few | TRBV7-9 | TRBD1 | CASSMGQDEQFF